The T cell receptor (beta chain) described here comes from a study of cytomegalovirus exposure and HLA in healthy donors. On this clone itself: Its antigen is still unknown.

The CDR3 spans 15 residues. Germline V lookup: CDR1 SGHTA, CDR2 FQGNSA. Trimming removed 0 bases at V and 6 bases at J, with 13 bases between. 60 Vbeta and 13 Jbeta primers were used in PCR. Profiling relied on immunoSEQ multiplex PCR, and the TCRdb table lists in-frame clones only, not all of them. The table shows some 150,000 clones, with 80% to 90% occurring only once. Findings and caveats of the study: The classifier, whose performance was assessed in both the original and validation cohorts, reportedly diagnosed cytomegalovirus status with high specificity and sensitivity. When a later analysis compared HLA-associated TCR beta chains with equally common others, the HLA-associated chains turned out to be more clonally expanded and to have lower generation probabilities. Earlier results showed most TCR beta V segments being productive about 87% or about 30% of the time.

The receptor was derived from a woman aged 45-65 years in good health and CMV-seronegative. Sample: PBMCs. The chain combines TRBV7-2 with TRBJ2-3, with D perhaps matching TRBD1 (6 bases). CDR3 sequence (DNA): TGTGCCAGCAGCTTAGCGGGGCAGGGGTTCGATACGCAGTATTTT. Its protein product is CASSLAGQGFDTQYF.